This TCR beta chain was sequenced for a study of T-cell reconstitution after alpha-beta-depleted transplantation in children. This clonotype was seen more than once but under ten times. This CDR3 has 15 amino acids. CDR1 PRHDT and CDR2 FYEKMQ come from the germline V gene (reference sequence). The V segment lost 5 bases and the J segment 6 bases; nucleotides outside the gene matches: 6. Using unique molecular identifiers, the investigators prepared the TCRbeta library. Each CDR3 protein is one row after TCRdb ran MiXCR on the PCR reads. The table has about 340,000 distinct CDR3 sequences, approximately 10% seen once.

The specimen comprised PBMCs from the stem cell graft donor, sampled from the stem cell graft. This TCR was recovered from a human donor who donated a stem cell graft to a child with acute lymphoblastic leukemia. This rearrangement joins TRBV13 to TRBJ2-1; 11 bases fit TRBD2. The CDR3 region is CASSHLAGGLNEQFF. The DNA for the CDR3 is TGTGCCAGCAGCCATCTAGCGGGGGGACTCAATGAGCAGTTCTTC.